The 13 T cell receptor beta chains in this list originate from one sample, sequenced in a study of graft-versus-host responses after intestinal transplantation. Sequenced by immunoSEQ multiplex PCR; TCRdb stores in-frame clones only, minus some. The table includes tens of thousands of clones, approximately 92% detected once. Their antigens are not known. The specimen was unstimulated CD8+ T cells sorted from spleen or lymph node cells, collected before transplant. These TCRs come from a human donor who was the organ donor for an intestinal transplant.

The chain has TRBV21-1 and TRBJ2-5; TRBD1 was called by the table and not checked on the DNA. TRBV21-1 constitutes a pseudogene. This CDR3 region has 16 residues. The CDR3 DNA sequence: TGTGCCAGCAGACAAACCCACTGTCGACAACAAGAGACCCAGTACTTC. Its protein is CASRQTHCRQQETQYF.

The chain joins TRBV6-6 to TRBJ1-3, with D uncertain. V lost 5 bases and J lost 2, with 16 bases in between. This CDR3 has 16 amino acids. CDR1 and CDR2 from the germline V gene are MNHNY and SVGAGI (reference sequence). Written as DNA, the CDR3 is TGTGCCAGCAGTAACCACGAGGTAGAGGCTGGAAACACCATATATTTT. Translated, it gives CASSNHEVEAGNTIYF.

Only one count was recorded for this clone. This rearrangement joins TRBV6-1 to TRBJ2-1; tentative D call: TRBD2 (6 bases). Looked up from germline, CDR1 is MNHNS and CDR2 is SASEGT. With 0 bases removed from V and 3 bases from J, the gap between germline ends came to 6 bases. The length of the CDR3 is 14 residues. The CDR3 sequence is CASSEAGGYNEQFF. Here the CDR3 DNA reads TGTGCCAGCAGTGAAGCCGGGGGCTACAATGAGCAGTTCTTC.

CDR3 coding DNA: TGCGCCAGCATGGACCGGAGGAATGAGCAGTTCTTC. Encoded protein: CASMDRRNEQFF. This chain uses TRBV4-1 with TRBJ2-1, with a possible D match to TRBD2 (5 bases). Trimming removed 7 bases from V and 7 bases from J, with 11 bases in between. CDR3 length: 12 amino acids. CDR1 and CDR2 (germline): MGHRA, YSYEKL.

V usage is TRBV7-9 and J usage is TRBJ2-5, with D perhaps matching TRBD1 (5 bases). The CDR3 consists of 14 residues. CDR1 is SEHNR, CDR2 FQNEAQ, per germline (reference sequence). V was clipped by 5 bases and J by 7 bases, with 17 bases between them. CDR3 DNA: TGTGCCAGCAGCCCATCGACAGTTAGTGGGACCCAGTACTTC. This translates into CASSPSTVSGTQYF.

The rearrangement links TRBV2 to TRBJ2-7; 11 bases are shared with TRBD2. This CDR3 spans 16 amino acids. Germline V gives CDR1 SNHLY, CDR2 FYNNEI. The J segment lost 3 bases and the V segment lost 8 bases, leaving 12 bases of the junction unmatched. As DNA, the CDR3 is TGTGCCAGCCGTTGGATAGCGGGGGGGACGGACTACGAGCAGTACTTC. It specifies CASRWIAGGTDYEQYF.

The V call is TRBV20-1, the J call TRBJ2-7; D perhaps matches TRBD1 (6 bases). The V and J ends lost 4 bases and 5 bases respectively, with 9 bases between them. The CDR3 is made up of 11 amino acids. The germline V gene has CDR1 DFQATT and CDR2 SNEGSKA (reference sequence). The DNA of the CDR3 is TGCAGTGCTAACAAGGGGGACGAGCAGTACTTC. Its translation: CSANKGDEQYF.

CDR3 bases: TGTGCCAGCAGCGATAGCGGGGGGAGCACAGATACGCAGTATTTT. Its translation is CASSDSGGSTDTQYF. The J gene is TRBJ2-3, the V gene TRBV27, with 10 bases lining up with TRBD2. V was clipped by 6 bases and J by 0 bases; unmatched bases: 3. This CDR3 is 15 amino acids long. The germline V gene encodes CDR1 MNHEY and CDR2 SMNVEV (reference sequence).

This chain joins TRBV27 and TRBJ2-7; TRBD2 aligns across 8 bases. Looked up from germline, CDR1 is MNHEY and CDR2 is SMNVEV (reference sequence). Unmatched junction bases numbered 12, after V lost 7 bases and J lost 4 bases. CDR3 length: 15 residues. The CDR3 DNA reads as TGTGCCAGCATCCTTAGGGCGGGAGGACTGTACGAGCAGTACTTC. This gives the protein CASILRAGGLYEQYF.

This clone showed up just once. The gene calls are TRBV4-1 and TRBJ2-3; possible D gene TRBD2, 6 bases. Germline lookup yields CDR1 MGHRA and CDR2 YSYEKL. Trimming removed 0 bases at V and 0 bases at J, with 10 bases between. The CDR3 consists of 16 residues. The CDR3 is CASSQDSGVSTDTQYF. The CDR3 DNA reads TGCGCCAGCAGCCAAGATTCGGGAGTAAGCACAGATACGCAGTATTTT.

The chain is built from TRBV2 and TRBJ2-1, with 11 bases matching TRBD2. The CDR3 has 18 amino acids. Germline trimming cut 3 bases from V and 3 bases from J; bases unmatched to any gene: 10. Looked up from germline, CDR1 is SNHLY and CDR2 is FYNNEI. CDR3 in amino acids: CASSEFASGGLIYNEQFF. For the CDR3, the DNA is TGTGCCAGCAGTGAGTTTGCTAGCGGGGGGCTAATCTACAATGAGCAGTTCTTC.

The chain employs TRBV28 and TRBJ2-5; 8 nucleotides align to TRBD1. The ends lost 0 bases at V and 5 bases at J; junction bases unmatched: 5. Germline V gene sequence: CDR1 MDHEN, CDR2 SYDVKM. The CDR3 contains 15 residues. DNA of the CDR3: TGTGCCAGCAGTTTATGGACAGGGGCAGGGGAGACCCAGTACTTC. Residues: CASSLWTGAGETQYF.

The genes are TRBV4-1 and TRBJ1-1; 11 bases are a match to TRBD1. Germline assignment: CDR1 MGHRA and CDR2 YSYEKL. Trimming took 4 bases from V and 8 from J; bases not matched to a gene: 6. This CDR3 region has 14 residues. As DNA, the CDR3 is TGCGCCAGCAGCCCCGGACAGGGGGCGTGGGAAGCTTTCTTT. It encodes CASSPGQGAWEAFF.